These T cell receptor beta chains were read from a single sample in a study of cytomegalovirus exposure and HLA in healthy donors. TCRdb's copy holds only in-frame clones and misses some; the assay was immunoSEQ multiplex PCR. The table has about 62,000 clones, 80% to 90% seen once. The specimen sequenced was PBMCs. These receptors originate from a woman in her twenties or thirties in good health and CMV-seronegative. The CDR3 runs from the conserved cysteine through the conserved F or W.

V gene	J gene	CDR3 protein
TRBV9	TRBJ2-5	CASSAGLAFQETQYF
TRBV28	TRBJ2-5	CASSRLEGTQYF
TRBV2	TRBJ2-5	CASTQTIAGVETQYF
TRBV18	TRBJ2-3	CASSPSLPDTQYF
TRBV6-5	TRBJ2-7	CASSSGTATYEQYF
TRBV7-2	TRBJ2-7	CASSVFRRVEQYF
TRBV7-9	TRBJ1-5	CASSLGGGRQPQHF
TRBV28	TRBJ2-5	CASSFGGGGQETQYF
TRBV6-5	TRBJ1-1	CASSYEQNTEAFF
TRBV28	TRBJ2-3	CASSTTSGGTGDTQYF
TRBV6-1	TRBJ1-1	CASSTDNSEAFF
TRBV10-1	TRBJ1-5	CASSEPHRGRIYQPQHF
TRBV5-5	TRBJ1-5	CASSLGGHQPQHF
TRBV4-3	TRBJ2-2	CASSRGLAGSGELFF
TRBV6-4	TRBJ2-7	CASSDPTGTVTSYEQYF
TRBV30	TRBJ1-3	CAGIAGGGNTIYF
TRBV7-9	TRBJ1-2	CASSPGTGGPYGYTF
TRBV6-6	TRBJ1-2	CASSTPGTGNYGYTF
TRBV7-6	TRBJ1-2	CASSLAPAVEGYTF
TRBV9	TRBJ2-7	CASSPRGSSYEQYF
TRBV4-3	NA	CASSFRLALNTGELFF
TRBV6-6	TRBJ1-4	CASSMTGPATNEKLFF
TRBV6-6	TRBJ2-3	CASSSMDRGRGQYF
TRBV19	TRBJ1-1	CASRPNTGRNTEAFF
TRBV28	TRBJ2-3	CASRYRGRTDTQYF
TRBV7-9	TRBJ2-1	CASSTRGNEQFF
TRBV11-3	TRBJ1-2	CASSSGTTSYGYTF
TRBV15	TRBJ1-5	CATSRTGDQPQHF
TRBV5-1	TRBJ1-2	CASSLDTDRGYGYTF
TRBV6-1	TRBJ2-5	CASSEAPRSSETQYF
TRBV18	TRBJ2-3	CASSPDGGNTDTQYF
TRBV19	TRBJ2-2	CASSLLWTGIKNTGELFF
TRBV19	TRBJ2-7	CASSPRGSRLAAYEQYF
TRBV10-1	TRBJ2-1	CASSELGQVKCSYNEQFF
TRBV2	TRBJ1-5	CASSEARREIKPQHF
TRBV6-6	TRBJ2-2	CASKVQTSNTGELFF
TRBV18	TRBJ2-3	CASSPPLRLAPSTDTQYF
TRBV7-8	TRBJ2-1	CASSLPNGDEQFF
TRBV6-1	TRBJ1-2	CASSDGTGPNYGYTF
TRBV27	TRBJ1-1	CATQDRALTEAFF
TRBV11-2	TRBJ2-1	CASSQESSYNEQFF
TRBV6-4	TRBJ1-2	CASSDSPADGYTF
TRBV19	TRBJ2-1	CASSTRDSSSYNEQFF
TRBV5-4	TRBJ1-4	CASSKGTGGLGEKLFF
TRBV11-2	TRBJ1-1	CASSFRSTEAFF
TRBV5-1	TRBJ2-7	CASSLGLGGDYEQYF
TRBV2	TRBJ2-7	CASSVGTGFYEQYF
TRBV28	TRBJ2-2	CASSLQGTGELFF
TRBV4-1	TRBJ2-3	CASSQVGGRITDTQYF
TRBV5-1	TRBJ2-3	CASSLVNRGTGGYTDTQYF